The next 8 T cell receptor beta chains were all read from a single sample in a study of shared clonotypes between healthy human individuals. Clones were read by immunoSEQ multiplex PCR, and TCRdb kept only the in-frame ones, dropping some. This sample has about 520,000 clones; approximately 95% occur once, and the top ten carry about 0.06%. Specimen: naive CD4+ T cells sorted from blood. Subset in this sample: CD45RA+ positively selected. The receptors shown here come from a woman aged 30 to 39 in good health.

The rearrangement uses TRBV4-1 and TRBJ2-2; 16 bases agree with TRBD2. Germline trimming cut 3 bases from V and 0 bases from J; bases unmatched to any gene: 4. Per the germline V gene, CDR1 is MGHRA and CDR2 is YSYEKL. This CDR3 spans 19 amino acids. CDR3 DNA: TGCGCCAGCAGCCATACGGGACTAGCGGGAGGGCCGAACACCGGGGAGCTGTTTTTT. Translated: CASSHTGLAGGPNTGELFF.

In its sample, this clone was seen once. This chain links TRBV28 with TRBJ2-3; D is tentatively TRBD1 or TRBD2 (5 bases each). CDR1 MDHEN and CDR2 SYDVKM come from the germline V gene. V gave up 3 bases and J gave up 4 bases, with 11 bases separating them. CDR3 length: 14 amino acids. The CDR3 bases are TGTGCCAGCAGTTTTGAGGGGTCAGCAGATACGCAGTATTTT. This translates into CASSFEGSADTQYF.

This clone was seen a single time. The V gene is TRBV11-3, the J gene TRBJ2-3, with 8 positions matching TRBD1. Germline-derived CDR1 and CDR2 are SGHNT and YENEEA. V lost 9 bases to trimming and J lost 2 bases; unmatched junction nucleotides: 4. CDR3 length: 13 amino acids. CDR3 protein: CASQGADTDTQYF. The CDR3 nucleotides read TGTGCCAGTCAGGGGGCCGACACAGATACGCAGTATTTT.

This clone appeared a single time. The chain joins TRBV28 to TRBJ2-7; TRBD2 matches at 10 bases. The CDR3 spans 14 residues. V was clipped by 8 bases and J by 2 bases; unmatched bases: 6. Germline CDR1 MDHEN, CDR2 SYDVKM. CDR3 sequence (DNA): TGTGCCAGCTCACTAGCGGGATATACCTACGAGCAGTACTTC. This encodes CASSLAGYTYEQYF. Full variable domain (rest looked up from reference TRBV28 and TRBJ2-7): DVKVTQSSRYLVKRTGEKVFLECVQDMDHENMFWYRQDPGLGLRLIYFSYDVKMKEKGDIPEGYSVSREKKERFSLILESASTNQTSMYLCASSLAGYTYEQYFGPGTRLTVT.

The CDR3 DNA reads TGTGCCAGTTACTCACGGGAGGGTTTGGTCGGGGAGCTGTTTTTT. Translated: CASYSREGLVGELFF. This chain connects TRBV19 to TRBJ2-2, with TRBD2 matching 8 bases. The J segment lost 7 bases and the V segment lost 8 bases, leaving 12 bases of the junction unmatched. Germline V gene data show CDR1 as LNHDA and CDR2 as SQIVND (reference sequence). CDR3 size: 15 residues.

The rearrangement uses TRBV10-1 and TRBJ2-7; 13 positions match TRBD2. Germline assignment: CDR1 WNHNN and CDR2 SYGVQD (reference sequence). This CDR3 comprises 16 residues. Unmatched junction bases numbered 7, after V lost 6 bases and J lost 2 bases. Here the CDR3 reads CASSKGLAGAPYEQYF. CDR3 nucleotides: TGCGCCAGCAGCAAAGGACTAGCGGGGGCCCCCTACGAGCAGTACTTC.

V usage is TRBV28 and J usage is TRBJ2-5; TRBD2 matches 9 bases. Germline CDR1 and CDR2: MDHEN and SYDVKM. With V trimmed by 2 bases and J by 5 bases, 9 bases remained unmatched. The CDR3 extends over 16 amino acids. Here the CDR3 reads CASSLGGASGKETQYF. The CDR3 DNA reads as TGTGCCAGCAGTTTAGGGGGGGCTAGCGGGAAGGAGACCCAGTACTTC.

The V gene is TRBV28, the J gene TRBJ2-2; a possible D gene is TRBD2 (6 bases). V was clipped by 7 bases and J by 2 bases, with 17 bases between them. Germline CDR1 reads MDHEN; CDR2 reads SYDVKM. This CDR3 contains 16 residues. The CDR3 nucleotides read TGTGCCAGCAATAGCTGGGCGGGATTAAACACCGGGGAGCTGTTTTTT. Its protein product is CASNSWAGLNTGELFF. Full variable domain (missing parts from reference TRBV28 and TRBJ2-2): DVKVTQSSRYLVKRTGEKVFLECVQDMDHENMFWYRQDPGLGLRLIYFSYDVKMKEKGDIPEGYSVSREKKERFSLILESASTNQTSMYLCASNSWAGLNTGELFFGEGSRLTVL.